This T cell receptor beta chain was identified during a study of blood T cells in healthy people across ages. The germline CDR1 and CDR2 sequences are SGHTA and FQGNSA. There are 16 residues in the CDR3. A J-beta primer mix and a sample-barcoded 5' primer were used in a second PCR of about 7 to 12 cycles. Each CDR3 protein is one row after TCRdb ran MiXCR on the 5' RACE reads. The sample consists of hundreds of thousands of distinct CDR3 sequences, less than 80% of them appearing once. Sequenced material: blood. This chain uses TRBV7-2 with TRBJ2-1; D possibly uses TRBD1 or TRBD2 (5 bases each). The J call may be wrong; the DNA end is better matched by TRBJ2-7. This sequence originates from a man aged 25-40 years in good health. CDR3 nucleotide sequence: TGTGCCAGCAGCTTCCAGGGACCCCTAAATCACAATGAGCAGTACTTC. Translation gives CASSFQGPLNHNEQYF.